This TCR beta chain was obtained from a study of cytomegalovirus exposure and HLA in healthy donors. Findings and caveats of the study: An analysis that came later showed most CMV-associated TCR beta chains appearing HLA-restricted. Most TCR beta V segments were productive about 90% or about 30% of the time in an earlier analysis. V segments that were indistinguishable, TRBV6-2 and TRBV6-3 among them, were omitted from analysis.

The primer mix had 60 Vbeta and 13 Jbeta primers. Methods used by the authors: Unique TCR beta chains totaled 65 million to 95 million in a later count, with around 11 million of them shared. Libraries were prepared by immunoSEQ multiplex PCR; TCRdb keeps only in-frame clonotypes and omits some of them. V, J and clone size derive from that table, while D and trimming were established from the DNA sequence. This sample has around 140,000 clones, with 70% to 85% found just once. V dropped 3 bases and J dropped 1; count of bases not matched to a gene: 7. This CDR3 region has 16 residues. Germline CDR1 is MDHEN and CDR2 is SYDVKM. As regards this clone: The target antigen is unknown.

This clonotype originated in a woman between 55 and 75 years old in good health and CMV-seropositive. The source material was PBMCs. This chain links TRBV28 with TRBJ2-7, with 9 bases matching TRBD2. CDR3 residues: CASSLYAGGPSYEQYF. In nucleotides, the CDR3 is TGTGCCAGCAGTTTGTATGCGGGAGGGCCTTCCTACGAGCAGTACTTC.